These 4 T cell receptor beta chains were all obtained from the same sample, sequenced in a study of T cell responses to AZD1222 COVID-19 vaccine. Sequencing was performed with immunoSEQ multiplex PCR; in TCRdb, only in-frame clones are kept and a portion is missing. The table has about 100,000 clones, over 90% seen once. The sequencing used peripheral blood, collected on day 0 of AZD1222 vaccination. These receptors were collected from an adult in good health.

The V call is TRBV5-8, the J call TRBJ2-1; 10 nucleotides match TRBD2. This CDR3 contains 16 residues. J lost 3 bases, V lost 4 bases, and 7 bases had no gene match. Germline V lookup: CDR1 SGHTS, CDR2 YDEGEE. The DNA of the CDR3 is TGTGCCAGCAGCCCCGGACTAGCGGAGAACTACAATGAGCAGTTCTTC. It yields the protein CASSPGLAENYNEQFF.

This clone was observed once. CDR3 coding DNA: TGTGCCTGGACCCCGGGAGTATCCTACAATGAGCAGTTCTTC. Translated, it gives CAWTPGVSYNEQFF. The chain joins TRBV30 to TRBJ2-1; TRBD2 might be the D (6 bases). The CDR3 consists of 14 residues. Germline V gives CDR1 GTSNPN, CDR2 SVGIG (reference sequence). Trimming took off 4 bases at V and 1 base at J, with 11 bases between the two ends.

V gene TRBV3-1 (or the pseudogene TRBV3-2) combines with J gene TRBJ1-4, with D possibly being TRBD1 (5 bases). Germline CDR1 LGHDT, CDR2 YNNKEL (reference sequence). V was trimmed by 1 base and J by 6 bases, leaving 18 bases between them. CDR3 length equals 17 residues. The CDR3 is CASSQGGPGYWDEKLFF. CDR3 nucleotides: TGTGCCAGCAGCCAAGGAGGGCCAGGGTATTGGGATGAAAAACTGTTTTTT.

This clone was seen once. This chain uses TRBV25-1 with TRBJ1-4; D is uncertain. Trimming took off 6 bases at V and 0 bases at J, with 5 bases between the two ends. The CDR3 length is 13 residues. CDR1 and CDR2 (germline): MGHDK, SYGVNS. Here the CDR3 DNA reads TGTGCCAGCAGACTCTCAACTAATGAAAAACTGTTTTTT. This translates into CASRLSTNEKLFF. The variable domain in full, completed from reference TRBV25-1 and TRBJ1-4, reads EADIYQTPRYLVIGTGKKITLECSQTMGHDKMYWYQQDPGMELHLIHYSYGVNSTEKGDLSSESTVSRIRTEHFPLTLESARPSHTSQYLCASRLSTNEKLFFGSGTQLSVL.